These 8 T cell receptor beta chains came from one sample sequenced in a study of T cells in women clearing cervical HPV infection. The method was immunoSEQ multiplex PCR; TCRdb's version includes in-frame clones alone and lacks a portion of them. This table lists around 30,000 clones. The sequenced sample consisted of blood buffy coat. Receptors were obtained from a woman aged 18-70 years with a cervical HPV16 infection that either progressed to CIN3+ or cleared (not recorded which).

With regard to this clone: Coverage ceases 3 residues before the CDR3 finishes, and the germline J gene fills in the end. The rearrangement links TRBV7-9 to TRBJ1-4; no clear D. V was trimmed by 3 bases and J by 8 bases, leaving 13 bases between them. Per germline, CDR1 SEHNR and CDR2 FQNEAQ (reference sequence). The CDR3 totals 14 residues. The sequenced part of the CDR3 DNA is TGTGCCAGCAGCTTTTCCACCCCAAGGGAAAAA. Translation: CASSFSTPREK. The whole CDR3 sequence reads CASSFSTPREKLFF.

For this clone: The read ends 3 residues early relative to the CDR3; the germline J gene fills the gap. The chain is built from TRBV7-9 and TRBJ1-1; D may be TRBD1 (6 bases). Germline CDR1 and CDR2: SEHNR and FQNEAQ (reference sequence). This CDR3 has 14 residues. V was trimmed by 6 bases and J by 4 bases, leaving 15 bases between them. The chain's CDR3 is CASSSQGIGTEAFF. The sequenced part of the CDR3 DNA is TGTGCCAGCAGTTCACAGGGTATTGGCACTGAA.

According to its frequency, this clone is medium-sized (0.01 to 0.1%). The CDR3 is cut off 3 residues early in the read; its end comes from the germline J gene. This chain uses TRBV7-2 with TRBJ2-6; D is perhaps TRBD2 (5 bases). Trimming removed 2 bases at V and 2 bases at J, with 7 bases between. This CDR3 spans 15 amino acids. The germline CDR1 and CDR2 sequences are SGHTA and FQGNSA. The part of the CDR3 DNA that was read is TGTGCCAGCAGCTTACGGGGTGCTGGGGCCAACGTC. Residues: CASSLRGAGANV. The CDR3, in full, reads CASSLRGAGANVLTF.

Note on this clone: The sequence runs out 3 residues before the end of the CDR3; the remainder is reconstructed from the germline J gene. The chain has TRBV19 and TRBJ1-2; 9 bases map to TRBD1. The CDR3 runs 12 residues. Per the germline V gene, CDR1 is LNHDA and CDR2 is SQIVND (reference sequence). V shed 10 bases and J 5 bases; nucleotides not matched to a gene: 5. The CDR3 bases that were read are TGTGCCACCGGGACAGGGTTGTATGGC. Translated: CATGTGLYG. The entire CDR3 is CATGTGLYGYTF.

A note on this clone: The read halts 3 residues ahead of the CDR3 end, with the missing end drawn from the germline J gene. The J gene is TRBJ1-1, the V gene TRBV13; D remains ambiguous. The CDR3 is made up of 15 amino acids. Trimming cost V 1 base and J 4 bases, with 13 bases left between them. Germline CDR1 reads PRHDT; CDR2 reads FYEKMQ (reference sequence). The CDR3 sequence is CASSLVRRRGTEAFF. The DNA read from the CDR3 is TGTGCCAGCAGCTTAGTACGACGTCGGGGCACTGAA.

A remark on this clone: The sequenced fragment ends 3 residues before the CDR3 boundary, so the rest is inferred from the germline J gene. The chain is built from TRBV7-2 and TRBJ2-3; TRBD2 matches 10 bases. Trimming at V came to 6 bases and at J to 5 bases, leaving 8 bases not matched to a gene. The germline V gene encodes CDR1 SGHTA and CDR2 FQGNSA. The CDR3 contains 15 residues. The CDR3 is CASSYGAGGGDTQYF. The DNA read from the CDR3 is TGTGCCAGCAGTTACGGAGCGGGGGGGGGAGATACG.

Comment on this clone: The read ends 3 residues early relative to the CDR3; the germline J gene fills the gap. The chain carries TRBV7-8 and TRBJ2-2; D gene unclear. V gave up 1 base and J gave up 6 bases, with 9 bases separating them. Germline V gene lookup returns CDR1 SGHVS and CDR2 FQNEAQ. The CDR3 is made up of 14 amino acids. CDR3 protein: CASSLESRAGELFF. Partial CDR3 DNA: TGTGCCAGCAGCTTAGAAAGTAGGGCCGGGGAG.

CDR3 residues: CASSPQRLRYGYTF. The part of the CDR3 DNA that was read is TGTGCCAGCAGTCCCCAAAGACTGCGCTATGGC. The V call is TRBV28, the J call TRBJ1-2; D unclear. The CDR3 goes on 3 residues after the read ends, and that part is filled in from the germline J gene. CDR3 length: 14 residues. Trimming pared 5 bases from V and 4 bases from J, leaving 14 bases between. CDR1 is MDHEN and CDR2 is SYDVKM in the germline V gene.